Shown below are 8 T cell receptor beta chains from a single sample sequenced in a study of T cell changes during pregnancy in multiple sclerosis. This table comes from immunoSEQ multiplex PCR, and its TCRdb copy is limited to in-frame clones, with some not included. The sample has under 70,000 clones; 75% to 95% are singletons. The sample consisted of peripheral blood, taken after pregnancy. These receptors originate from a female donor in good health, enrolled as a control in a pregnancy study.

V and J are TRBV7-9 and TRBJ1-2; D possibly corresponds to TRBD1 (6 bases). CDR3 size: 16 residues. The germline gives CDR1 SEHNR, CDR2 FQNEAQ (reference sequence). V lost 2 bases, J lost 5 bases, and 18 bases lay in between. CDR3 region: CASSLYSDDRKYGYTF. The CDR3, as DNA: TGTGCCAGCAGCTTATATTCCGATGACAGGAAGTATGGCTACACCTTC.

The V gene is TRBV30, the J gene TRBJ1-2; D is uncertain. CDR3 length: 11 amino acids. V was trimmed by 0 bases and J by 7 bases, leaving 6 bases between them. The germline V gene has CDR1 GTSNPN and CDR2 SVGIG (reference sequence). The CDR3 DNA reads as TGTGCCTGGAGTGTCGGGGTTGGCTACACCTTC. This translates into CAWSVGVGYTF.

The count of this clone is one. The V gene is TRBV5-1, the J gene TRBJ2-5; perhaps TRBD1 as D (5 bases). Trimming left V 0 bases short and J 2 bases short, with 11 bases between. Germline loops: CDR1 SGHRS, CDR2 YFSETQ. The CDR3 runs to 15 residues. In DNA form, the CDR3 reads TGCGCCAGCAGCTTGGTCACAGGAAGACAAGAGACCCAGTACTTC. It codes for CASSLVTGRQETQYF.

The rearrangement links TRBV6-6 to TRBJ2-3, with 9 bases matching TRBD2. The CDR3 contains 15 residues. J lost 6 bases, V lost 2 bases, and 6 bases had no gene match. Germline CDR1 and CDR2: MNHNY and SVGAGI (reference sequence). The CDR3 DNA reads TGTGCCAGCAGTTACGAAGGGACTAGCTTCGATACGCAGTATTTT. This encodes CASSYEGTSFDTQYF.

The rearrangement links TRBV19 to TRBJ1-2; 7 bases are a match to TRBD1. The CDR3 spans 16 residues. Germline lookup yields CDR1 LNHDA and CDR2 SQIVND (reference sequence). The V and J ends lost 0 bases and 5 bases, in that order; junction bases with no gene match: 9. CDR3 DNA sequence: TGTGCCAGTAGTATAGATCAAAGGGGGCTTGTGTATGGCTACACCTTC. Its protein product is CASSIDQRGLVYGYTF.

This sequence joins TRBV11-3 and TRBJ2-1, with 8 bases that match TRBD2. CDR3 size: 15 residues. CDR1 is SGHNT and CDR2 is YENEEA in the germline V gene. After removal of 1 base from V and 6 bases from J, the junction contained 5 bases not matched to a gene. In DNA form, the CDR3 reads TGTGCCAGCAGCTTAGGTGCGGGGGGATTCAATGAGCAGTTCTTC. It is translated as CASSLGAGGFNEQFF.

The chain uses TRBV11-2 and TRBJ1-2; 7 bases map to TRBD1. With 5 bases clipped from V and 8 bases from J, the junction kept 5 bases outside the gene matches. Germline CDR1 reads SGHAT; CDR2 reads FQNNGV. The CDR3 extends over 12 amino acids. The CDR3 spells CASSHNRGGYTF. CDR3 DNA sequence: TGTGCCAGCAGCCACAACAGGGGCGGCTACACCTTC.

The V call is TRBV4-2, the J call TRBJ1-3; 10 bases are shared with TRBD1. Per the germline V gene, CDR1 is LGHNA and CDR2 is YNFKEQ. The CDR3 runs to 18 residues. V gave up 1 base and J gave up 0 bases; unmatched junction bases: 6. CDR3 sequence reads: CASSQAWDRGSSGNTIYF. Written as DNA, the CDR3 is TGTGCCAGCAGCCAAGCGTGGGACAGGGGTAGCTCTGGAAACACCATATATTTT.